This T cell receptor beta chain was recorded in a study of T cell responses to AZD1222 COVID-19 vaccine. Study outcomes and limitations: A mostly white British donor set with more females was recruited, and clonal diversity was possibly underestimated. Just five to seven AZD1222 recipients tested seropositive at baseline.

CDR3 length equals 12 residues. Germline V gives CDR1 SEHNR, CDR2 FQNEAQ (reference sequence). V lost 1 base and J 9 bases, leaving 7 bases between the germline ends. TCRdb keeps only in-frame clones here, not all; method: immunoSEQ multiplex PCR. The sample carries around 190,000 clones, around 88% recorded once. Comments on this clone: Its antigen is currently unknown.

The sequencing here drew on peripheral blood, taken 28 days after the second AZD1222 dose. The sequence derives from an adult who received the AZD1222 COVID-19 vaccine. The rearrangement uses TRBV7-9 and TRBJ2-1; D gene ambiguous. The CDR3 coding sequence is TGTGCCAGCAGCTTAGTGGCACTTGAGCAGTTCTTC. This encodes CASSLVALEQFF.